The 5 T cell receptor beta chains presented below share a single source sample, sequenced in a study of breast tumors, draining lymph nodes, adjacent tissues. TCRdb itself ran the multiplex PCR reads through MiXCR, one entry per CDR3 protein. Of over 130,000 distinct CDR3 sequences in the sample, 30% to 35% were seen once. Samples came from axillary lymph nodes draining the breast cancer. Sample: axillary lymph node tissue. These receptor sequences come from a female donor with breast cancer. Some clones in this sample may be carry-over from other donors' samples.

This clonotype was picked up many times. A much larger clone sits a single nucleotide away, making a read error possible. This chain links TRBV7-3 with TRBJ2-6; 8 nucleotides line up with TRBD1. The CDR3 runs to 18 residues. Germline-derived CDR1 and CDR2 are SGHTA and FQGTGA. Here the CDR3 DNA reads TGTGCCAGCAGCTTAGTTTCGGACAGGGTTTCTGGGGCCCACGTCCTGACTTTC. It is translated as CASSLVSDRVSGAHVLTF.

A single count supports this clonotype. The chain combines TRBV12-3 or TRBV12-4 with TRBJ2-3; 11 bases are a match to TRBD2. V lost 6 bases, J lost 11 bases, and 13 bases stayed unmatched. CDR3 length: 15 amino acids. CDR3 in amino acids: CASRPIAGGSVKQYF. Here the CDR3 DNA reads TGTGCCAGCAGACCCATAGCGGGGGGGTCCGTGAAGCAGTATTTT.

This clonotype has a count of ten or more. CDR3 residues: CATSDFKGQATDTQYF. For the CDR3, the DNA is TGTGCCACCAGTGATTTCAAGGGACAGGCCACAGATACGCAGTATTTT. This chain connects TRBV24-1 to TRBJ2-3, with TRBD1 matching over 8 bases. CDR1 is KGHDR, CDR2 SFDVKD, per germline. The CDR3 extends over 16 amino acids. V shed 1 base, J shed 2 bases, and the junction held 4 bases outside the gene matches.

The rearrangement links TRBV20-1 to TRBJ2-6; TRBD1 might be the D (6 bases). Deletions cut 5 bases from V and 1 base from J, with 12 bases between. The germline gives CDR1 DFQATT, CDR2 SNEGSKA (reference sequence). This CDR3 comprises 15 residues. The CDR3 coding sequence is TGCAGTGCTCCGATTACAGGGTCTGGGGCCAACGTCCTGACTTTC. Translated, it gives CSAPITGSGANVLTF.

The V call is TRBV5-8, the J call TRBJ2-7, with 11 bases matching TRBD2. This CDR3 has 14 amino acids. V lost 4 bases to trimming and J lost 0 bases; unmatched junction nucleotides: 0. Germline V gene data show CDR1 as SGHTS and CDR2 as YDEGEE. The CDR3 reads CASSLAGGSYEQYF. DNA of the CDR3: TGTGCCAGCAGCCTAGCGGGAGGCTCCTACGAGCAGTACTTC.